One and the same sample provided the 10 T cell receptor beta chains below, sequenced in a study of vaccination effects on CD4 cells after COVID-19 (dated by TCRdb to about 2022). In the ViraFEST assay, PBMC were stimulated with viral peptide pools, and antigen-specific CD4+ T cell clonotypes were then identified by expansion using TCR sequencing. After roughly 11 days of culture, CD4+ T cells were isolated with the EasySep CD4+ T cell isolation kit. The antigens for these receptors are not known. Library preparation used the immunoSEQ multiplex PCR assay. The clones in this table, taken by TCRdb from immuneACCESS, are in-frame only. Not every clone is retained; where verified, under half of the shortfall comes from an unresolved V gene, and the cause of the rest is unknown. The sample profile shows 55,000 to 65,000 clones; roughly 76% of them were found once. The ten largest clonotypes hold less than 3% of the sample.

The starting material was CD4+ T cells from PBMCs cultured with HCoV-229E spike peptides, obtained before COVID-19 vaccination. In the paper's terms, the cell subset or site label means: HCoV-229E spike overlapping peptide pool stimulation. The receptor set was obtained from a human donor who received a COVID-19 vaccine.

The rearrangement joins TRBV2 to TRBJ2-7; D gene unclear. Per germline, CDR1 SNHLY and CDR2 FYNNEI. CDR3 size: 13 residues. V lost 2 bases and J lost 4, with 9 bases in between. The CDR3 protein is CASSESVAYEQYV. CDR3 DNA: TGTGCCAGCAGTGAAAGTGTCGCTTACGAGCAGTACGTC.

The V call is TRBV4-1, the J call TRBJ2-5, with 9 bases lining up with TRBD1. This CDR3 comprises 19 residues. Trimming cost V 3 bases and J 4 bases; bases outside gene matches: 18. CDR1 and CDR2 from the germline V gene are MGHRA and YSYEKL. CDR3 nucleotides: TGCGCCAGCAGCCAGACTCACTCACCGGGACAGGGTTTACGAGAGACCCAGTACTTC. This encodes CASSQTHSPGQGLRETQYF.

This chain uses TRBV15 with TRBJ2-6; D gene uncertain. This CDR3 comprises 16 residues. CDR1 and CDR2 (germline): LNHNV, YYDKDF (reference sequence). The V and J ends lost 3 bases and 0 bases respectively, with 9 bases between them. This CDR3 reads CATSSLRNSGANVLTF. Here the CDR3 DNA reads TGTGCCACCAGCAGTCTACGGAACTCTGGGGCCAACGTCCTGACTTTC.

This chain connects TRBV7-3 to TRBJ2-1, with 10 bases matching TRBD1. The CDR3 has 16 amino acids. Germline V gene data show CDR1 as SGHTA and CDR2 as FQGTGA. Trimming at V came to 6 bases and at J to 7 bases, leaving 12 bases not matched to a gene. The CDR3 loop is CASSRLGGTGVNEQFF. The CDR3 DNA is TGTGCCAGCAGTCGCCTGGGTGGGACAGGGGTGAATGAGCAGTTCTTC.

The CDR3: CASSPAAQGLSGELFF. CDR3 sequence (DNA): TGCGCCAGCAGCCCCGCCGCGCAGGGATTGTCCGGGGAGCTGTTTTTT. The V and J genes are TRBV5-1 and TRBJ2-2, with D possibly TRBD1 on 5 matching bases. Germline V gene lookup returns CDR1 SGHRS and CDR2 YFSETQ. Trimming removed 4 bases at V and 6 bases at J, with 19 bases between. CDR3 length: 16 residues.

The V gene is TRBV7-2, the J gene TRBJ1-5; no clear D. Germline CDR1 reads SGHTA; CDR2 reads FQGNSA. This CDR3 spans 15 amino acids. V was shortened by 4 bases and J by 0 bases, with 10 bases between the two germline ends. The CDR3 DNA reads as TGTGCCAGCAGCTCCGAAGGCTATAGCAATCAGCCCCAGCATTTT. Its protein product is CASSSEGYSNQPQHF. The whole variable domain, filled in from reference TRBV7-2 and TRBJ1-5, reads GAGVSQSPSNKVTEKGKDVELRCDPISGHTALYWYRQSLGQGLEFLIYFQGNSAPDKSGLPSDRFSAERTGGSVSTLTIQRTQQEDSAVYLCASSSEGYSNQPQHFGDGTRLSIL.

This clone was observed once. In DNA form, the CDR3 reads TGCGCCAGCCTCGGGGACACAGATACGCAGTATTTT. Translation: CASLGDTDTQYF. This chain joins TRBV5-1 and TRBJ2-3, with TRBD2 as a possible D gene (5 bases). The germline V and J ends were trimmed by 7 bases and 2 bases, with 8 bases remaining between them. The CDR3 length is 12 residues. Germline values: CDR1 SGHRS, CDR2 YFSETQ. Full variable domain (outside the CDR3, taken from reference TRBV5-1 and TRBJ2-3): KAGVTQTPRYLIKTRGQQVTLSCSPISGHRSVSWYQQTPGQGLQFLFEYFSETQRNKGNFPGRFSGRQFSNSRSEMNVSTLELGDSALYLCASLGDTDTQYFGPGTRLTVL.

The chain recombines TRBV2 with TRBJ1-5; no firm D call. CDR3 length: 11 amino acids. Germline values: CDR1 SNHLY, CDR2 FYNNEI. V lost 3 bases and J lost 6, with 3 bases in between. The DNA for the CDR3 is TGTGCCAGCAGTGACGGTCAGCCCCAGCATTTT. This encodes CASSDGQPQHF. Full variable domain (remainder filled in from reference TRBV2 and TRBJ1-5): EPEVTQTPSHQVTQMGQEVILRCVPISNHLYFYWYRQILGQKVEFLVSFYNNEISEKSEIFDDQFSVERPDGSNFTLKIRSTKLEDSAMYFCASSDGQPQHFGDGTRLSIL.

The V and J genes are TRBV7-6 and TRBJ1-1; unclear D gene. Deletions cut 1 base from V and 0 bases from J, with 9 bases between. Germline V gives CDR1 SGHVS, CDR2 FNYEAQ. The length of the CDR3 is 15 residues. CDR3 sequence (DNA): TGTGCCAGCAGCTTAGAGGGAGGGATGAACACTGAAGCTTTCTTT. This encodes CASSLEGGMNTEAFF.

This CDR3 reads CASSPGHSNTEAFF. CDR3 in DNA: TGTGCCAGCAGTCCGGGACACTCGAACACTGAAGCTTTCTTT. J is TRBJ1-1 and V is TRBV7-8, with a possible D match to TRBD1 (6 bases). The CDR3 loop spans 14 amino acids. Germline lookup yields CDR1 SGHVS and CDR2 FQNEAQ. With 6 bases removed from V and 1 base from J, the gap between germline ends came to 12 bases.